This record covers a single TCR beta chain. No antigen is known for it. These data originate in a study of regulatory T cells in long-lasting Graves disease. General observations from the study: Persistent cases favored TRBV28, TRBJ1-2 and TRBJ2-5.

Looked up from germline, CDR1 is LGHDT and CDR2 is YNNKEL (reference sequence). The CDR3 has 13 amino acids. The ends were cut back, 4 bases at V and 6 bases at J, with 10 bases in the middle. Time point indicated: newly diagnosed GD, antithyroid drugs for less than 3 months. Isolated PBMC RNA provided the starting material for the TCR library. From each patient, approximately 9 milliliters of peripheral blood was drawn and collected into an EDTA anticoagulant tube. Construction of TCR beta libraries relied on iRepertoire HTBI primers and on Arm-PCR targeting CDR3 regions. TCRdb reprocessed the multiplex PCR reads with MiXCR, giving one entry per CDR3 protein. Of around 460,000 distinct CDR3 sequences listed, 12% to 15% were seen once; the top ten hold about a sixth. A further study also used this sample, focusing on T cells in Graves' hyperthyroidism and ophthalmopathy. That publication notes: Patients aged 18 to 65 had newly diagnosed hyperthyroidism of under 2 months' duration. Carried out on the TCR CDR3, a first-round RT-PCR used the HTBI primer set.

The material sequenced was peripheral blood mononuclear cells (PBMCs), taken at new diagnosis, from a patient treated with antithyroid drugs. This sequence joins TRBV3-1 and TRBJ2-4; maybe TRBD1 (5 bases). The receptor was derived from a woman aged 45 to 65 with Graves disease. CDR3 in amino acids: CASSLTDRNIQYF. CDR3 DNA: TGTGCCAGCAGCCTGACAGATAGAAACATTCAGTACTTC. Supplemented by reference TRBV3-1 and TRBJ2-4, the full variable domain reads DTAVSQTPKYLVTQMGNDKSIKCEQNLGHDTMYWYKQDSKKFLKIMFSYNNKELIINETVPNRFSPKSPDKAHLNLHINSLELGDSAVYFCASSLTDRNIQYFGAGTRLSVL.